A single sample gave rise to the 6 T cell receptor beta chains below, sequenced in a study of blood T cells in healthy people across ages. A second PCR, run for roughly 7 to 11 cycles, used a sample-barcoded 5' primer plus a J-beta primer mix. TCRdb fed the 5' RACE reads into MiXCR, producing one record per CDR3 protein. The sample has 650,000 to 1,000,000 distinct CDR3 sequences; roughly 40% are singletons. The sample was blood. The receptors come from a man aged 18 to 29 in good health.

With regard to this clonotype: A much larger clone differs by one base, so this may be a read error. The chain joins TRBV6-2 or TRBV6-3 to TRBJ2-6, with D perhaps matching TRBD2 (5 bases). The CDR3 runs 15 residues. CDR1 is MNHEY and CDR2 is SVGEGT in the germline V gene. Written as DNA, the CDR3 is TGTGTCAGCAGTTCCGGGGACTCTGGGGCCAACGTCCTGACTTTC. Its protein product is CVSSSGDSGANVLTF.

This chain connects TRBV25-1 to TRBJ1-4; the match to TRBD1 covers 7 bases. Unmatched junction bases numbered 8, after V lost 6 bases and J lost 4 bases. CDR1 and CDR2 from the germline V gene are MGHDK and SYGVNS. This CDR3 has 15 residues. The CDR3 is CASSPKTGSNEKLFF. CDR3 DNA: TGTGCCAGCAGCCCAAAGACAGGGAGTAATGAAAAACTGTTTTTT.

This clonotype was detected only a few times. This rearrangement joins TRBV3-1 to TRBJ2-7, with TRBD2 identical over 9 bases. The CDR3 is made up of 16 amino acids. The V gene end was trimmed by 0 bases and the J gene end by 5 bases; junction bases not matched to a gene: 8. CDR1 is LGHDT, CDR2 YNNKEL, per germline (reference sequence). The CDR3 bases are TGTGCCAGCAGCCAAGATCAAGCGGGGGGCCGCGACGAGCAGTACTTC. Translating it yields CASSQDQAGGRDEQYF.

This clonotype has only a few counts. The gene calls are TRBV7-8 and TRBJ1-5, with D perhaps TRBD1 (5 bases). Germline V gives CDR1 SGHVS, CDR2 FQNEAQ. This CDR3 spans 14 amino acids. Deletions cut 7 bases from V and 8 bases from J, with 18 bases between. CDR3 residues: CASNPSGVREPQHF. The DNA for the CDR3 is TGTGCCAGCAACCCTTCGGGGGTCCGAGAGCCCCAGCATTTT.

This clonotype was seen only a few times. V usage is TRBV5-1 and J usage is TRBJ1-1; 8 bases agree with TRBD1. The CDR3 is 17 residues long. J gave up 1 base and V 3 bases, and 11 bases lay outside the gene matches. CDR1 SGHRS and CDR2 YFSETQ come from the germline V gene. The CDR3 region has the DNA TGCGCCAGCAGCTCCGGGACAGGAAAAGTGACGAACACTGAAGCTTTCTTT. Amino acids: CASSSGTGKVTNTEAFF.

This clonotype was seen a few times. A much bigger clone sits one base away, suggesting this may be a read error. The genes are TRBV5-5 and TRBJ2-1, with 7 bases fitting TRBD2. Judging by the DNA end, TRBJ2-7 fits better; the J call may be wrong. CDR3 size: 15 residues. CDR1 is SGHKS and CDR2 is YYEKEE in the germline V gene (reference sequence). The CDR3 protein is CAGRSGFSSYNEQYF. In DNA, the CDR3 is TGTGCCGGGCGTAGCGGGTTTAGCTCCTACAATGAGCAGTACTTC.